This entry describes one TCR beta chain. Assaying covered about 10^5 TCR templates per sample. The protocol was immunoSEQ multiplex PCR, while the TCRdb copy is restricted to in-frame clones and leaves out a portion. The sample records about 100,000 clones, around 92% being singletons. The data originate from a study of siplizumab effects on memory and regulatory T cells. Germline V lookup: CDR1 SGHDT, CDR2 YYEEEE. The CDR3 runs 14 residues. The V end was cut by 6 bases, the J end by 4 bases, with 16 bases between. This TCR was recovered from a human donor in good health. V gene TRBV5-6 combines with J gene TRBJ2-5; D uncertain. Sequencing was done on a sample of CD4+ T cells sorted from blood. CDR3: CASNYGKRGETQYF. In DNA form, the CDR3 reads TGTGCCAGCAACTATGGGAAACGCGGAGAGACCCAGTACTTC.